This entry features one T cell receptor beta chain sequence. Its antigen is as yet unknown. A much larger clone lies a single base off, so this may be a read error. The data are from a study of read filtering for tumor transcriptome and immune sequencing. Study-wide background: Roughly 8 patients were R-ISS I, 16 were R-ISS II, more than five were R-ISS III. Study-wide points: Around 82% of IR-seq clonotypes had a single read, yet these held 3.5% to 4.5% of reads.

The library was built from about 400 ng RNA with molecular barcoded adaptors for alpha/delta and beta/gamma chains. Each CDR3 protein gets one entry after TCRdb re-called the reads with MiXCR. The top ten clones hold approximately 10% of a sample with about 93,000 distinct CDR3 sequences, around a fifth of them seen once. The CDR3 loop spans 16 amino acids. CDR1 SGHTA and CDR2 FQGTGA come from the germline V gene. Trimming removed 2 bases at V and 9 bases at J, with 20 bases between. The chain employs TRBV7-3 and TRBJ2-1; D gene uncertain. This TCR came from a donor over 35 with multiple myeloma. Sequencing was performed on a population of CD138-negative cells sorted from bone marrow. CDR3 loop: CASSLLIGNPIGEQFF. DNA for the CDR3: TGTGCCAGCAGCTTATTGATAGGCAACCCTATCGGTGAGCAGTTCTTC.